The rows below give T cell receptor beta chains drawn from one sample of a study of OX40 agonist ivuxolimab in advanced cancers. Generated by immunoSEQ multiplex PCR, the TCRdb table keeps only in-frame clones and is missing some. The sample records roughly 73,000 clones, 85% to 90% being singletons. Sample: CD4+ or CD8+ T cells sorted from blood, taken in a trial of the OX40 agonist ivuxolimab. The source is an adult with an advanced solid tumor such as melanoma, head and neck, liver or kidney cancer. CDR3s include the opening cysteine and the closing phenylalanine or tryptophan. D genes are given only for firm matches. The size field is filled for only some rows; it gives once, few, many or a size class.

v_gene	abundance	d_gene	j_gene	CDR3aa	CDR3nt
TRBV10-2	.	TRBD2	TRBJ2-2	CASRGLAGVTGELFF	TGCGCCAGCAGGGGGCTAGCGGGGGTCACCGGGGAGCTGTTTTTT
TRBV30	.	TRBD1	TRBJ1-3	CAWSEGAKSGNTIYF	TGTGCCTGGAGTGAGGGGGCTAAATCTGGAAACACCATATATTTT
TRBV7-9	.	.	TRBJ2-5	CASSSILALETQYF	TGTGCCAGCAGCTCGATTCTGGCTCTGGAGACCCAGTACTTC
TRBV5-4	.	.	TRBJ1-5	CASSLAPGTSNQPQHF	TGTGCCAGCAGCTTGGCCCCCGGGACAAGCAATCAGCCCCAGCATTTT
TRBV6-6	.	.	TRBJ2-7	CATQKGAAGIQYF	TGTGCCACCCAGAAGGGGGCCGCGGGGATTCAGTACTTC
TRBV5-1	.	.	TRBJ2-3	CASSLEQTSTDTQYF	TGCGCCAGCAGCTTGGAACAGACTAGCACAGATACGCAGTATTTT
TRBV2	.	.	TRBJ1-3	CASSGVQPGNTIYF	TGTGCCAGCAGTGGGGTCCAGCCCGGAAACACCATATATTTT
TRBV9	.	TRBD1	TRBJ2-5	CASSPSDRGYETQYF	TGTGCCAGCAGCCCTTCCGACAGGGGATACGAGACCCAGTACTTC
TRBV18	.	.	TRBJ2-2	CASSRLQDTGELFF	TGTGCCAGCTCACGATTGCAGGACACCGGGGAGCTGTTTTTT
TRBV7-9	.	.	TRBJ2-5	CASSLENGRGIQETQYF	TGTGCCAGCAGCTTAGAGAATGGCAGGGGAATCCAAGAGACCCAGTACTTC
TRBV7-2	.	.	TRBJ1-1	CASSPPGAKRFTEAFF	TGTGCCAGCAGCCCCCCTGGAGCGAAGAGGTTCACTGAAGCTTTCTTT
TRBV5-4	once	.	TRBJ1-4	CASSKAGGSEKLFF	TGTGCCAGCAGCAAGGCTGGGGGAAGTGAAAAACTGTTTTTT
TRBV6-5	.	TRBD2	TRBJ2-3	CASSPLRGEIGTQYF	TGTGCCAGCAGTCCGCTGCGGGGGGAAATAGGGACGCAGTATTTT
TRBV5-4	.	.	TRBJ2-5	CASSLATGVTQYF	TGTGCCAGCAGCTTGGCGACGGGGGTGACCCAGTACTTC
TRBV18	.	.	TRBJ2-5	CASSGEKETQYF	TGTGCCAGCTCCGGGGAAAAGGAGACCCAGTACTTC
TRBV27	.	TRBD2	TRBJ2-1	CASSLGGLDEQFF	TGTGCCAGCAGTTTAGGGGGACTAGATGAGCAGTTCTTC
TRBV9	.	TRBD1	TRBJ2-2	CASSVGDHRGGELFF	TGTGCCAGCAGCGTAGGCGACCACAGGGGTGGGGAGCTGTTTTTT
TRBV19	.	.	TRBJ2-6	CASSRVSSGANVLTF	TGTGCCAGTAGTAGGGTCAGCTCTGGGGCCAACGTCCTGACTTTC
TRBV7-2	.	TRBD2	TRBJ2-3	CASKTGLSTDTQYF	TGTGCCAGCAAGACGGGACTATCCACAGATACGCAGTATTTT
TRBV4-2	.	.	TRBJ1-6	CASSQETQDDRPLHF	TGTGCCAGCAGCCAAGAAACTCAGGACGACCGGCCCCTCCACTTT
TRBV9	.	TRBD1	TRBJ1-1	CASSAGTGNTEAFF	TGTGCCAGCAGCGCCGGGACAGGTAACACTGAAGCTTTCTTT
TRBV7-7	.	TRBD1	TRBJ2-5	CASSLFQPGTGQETQYF	TGTGCTAGCAGCTTATTCCAGCCCGGGACAGGGCAAGAGACCCAGTACTTC
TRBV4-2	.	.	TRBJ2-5	CASSQVSALGGETQYF	TGTGCCAGCAGCCAAGTATCAGCTCTGGGGGGAGAGACCCAGTACTTC
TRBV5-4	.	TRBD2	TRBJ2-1	CASSLGGPSGTYNEQFF	TGTGCCAGCAGCTTGGGGGGGCCTAGCGGGACTTACAATGAGCAGTTCTTC
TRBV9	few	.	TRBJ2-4	CASSPWTTSHQYF	TGTGCCAGCAGCCCCTGGACCACGTCCCATCAGTACTTC
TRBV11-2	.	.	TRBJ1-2	CASSVLTDINYGYTF	TGTGCCAGCAGCGTGTTGACGGACATTAACTATGGCTACACCTTC